Each of the 26 T cell receptor beta chains below was sequenced from the same sample in a study of blood T cells in healthy people across ages. It was with a sample-barcoded 5' primer and a J-beta primer mix that a second PCR of about 6 to 12 cycles was run. One entry per CDR3 protein results from TCRdb running MiXCR on the 5' RACE reads. Among 600,000 or so distinct CDR3 sequences, 25% to 30% were seen once, and the ten largest hold less than 20%. The material sequenced was blood. Receptor source: a woman of 80 years or more in good health.

The rearrangement links TRBV5-5 to TRBJ2-7; 7 bases map to TRBD2. CDR1 SGHKS and CDR2 YYEKEE come from the germline V gene (reference sequence). J gave up 5 bases and V 5 bases, and 7 bases lay outside the gene matches. The CDR3 is made up of 13 amino acids. This CDR3 is CASSWEGGDEQYF. DNA of the CDR3: TGTGCCAGCAGTTGGGAGGGCGGCGACGAGCAGTACTTC. Based on the CDR3 plus reference TRBV5-5 and TRBJ2-7, the full variable domain is DAGVTQSPTHLIKTRGQQVTLRCSPISGHKSVSWYQQVLGQGPQFIFQYYEKEERGRGNFPDRFSARQFPNYSSELNVNALLLGDSALYLCASSWEGGDEQYFGPGTRLTVT.

In regard to this clonotype: It is likely a read error, because the conserved phenylalanine at the end of the CDR3 is missing. The chain joins TRBV7-2 to TRBJ2-3, with D perhaps TRBD2 (6 bases). The CDR3 extends over 15 amino acids. In germline, CDR1 is SGHTA, CDR2 FQGNSA. The CDR3 region has the DNA TGCGCCAGCAGCTTAGTGGGACTCAAAACAGATACGCAGTATTGT. Amino acids: CASSLVGLKTDTQYC.

The chain joins TRBV4-1 to TRBJ2-1, with D uncertain. V dropped 1 base and J dropped 1 base, with 11 bases sitting between them. CDR3 size: 16 residues. The V gene's germline CDR1 is MGHRA and CDR2 YSYEKL. The DNA for the CDR3 is TGCGCCAGCAGCCAAGTTAACTTAGTGTCCTACAATGAGCAGTTCTTC. As protein: CASSQVNLVSYNEQFF.

This clonotype was seen many times. The chain is built from TRBV20-1 and TRBJ1-1, with TRBD1 matching over 8 bases. There are 13 residues in the CDR3. J was trimmed by 0 bases and V by 5 bases; bases with no gene match: 2. The germline V gene encodes CDR1 DFQATT and CDR2 SNEGSKA (reference sequence). The CDR3 protein is CSAPQGVNTEAFF. The CDR3 DNA is TGCAGTGCTCCACAGGGGGTGAACACTGAAGCTTTCTTT.

This clonotype was seen a handful of times. The rearrangement links TRBV7-2 to TRBJ2-5; 10 positions match TRBD2. Germline V gene data show CDR1 as SGHTA and CDR2 as FQGNSA. J was trimmed by 5 bases and V by 4 bases; bases with no gene match: 4. CDR3 length: 14 amino acids. CDR3 residues: CASSSLTSGETQYF. The CDR3 DNA is TGTGCCAGCAGCTCGTTGACTAGCGGGGAGACCCAGTACTTC.

This chain connects TRBV7-3 to TRBJ2-3; TRBD2 might be the D (6 bases). The V gene's germline CDR1 is SGHTA and CDR2 FQGTGA. Trimming took off 1 base at V and 2 bases at J, with 13 bases between the two ends. The CDR3 has 16 residues. CDR3 residues: CASSLKAGRSTDTQYF. CDR3 coding DNA: TGTGCCAGCAGCTTAAAAGCGGGTCGGTCCACAGATACGCAGTATTTT.

CDR3 DNA: TGTGCCAGCAGCTTAGGCGCGGGAAACAACGAGCAGTACTTC. This sequence encodes CASSLGAGNNEQYF. The chain combines TRBV7-3 with TRBJ2-5; weak D call: TRBD2 (6 bases). The DNA end favors TRBJ2-7, so the J call may be wrong. The CDR3 has 14 amino acids. The germline V gene has CDR1 SGHTA and CDR2 FQGTGA.

The rearrangement joins TRBV29-1 to TRBJ1-1; D gene ambiguous. Per the germline V gene, CDR1 is SQVTM and CDR2 is ANQGSEA. There are 13 residues in the CDR3. V dropped 4 bases and J dropped 1 base, with 10 bases sitting between them. DNA of the CDR3: TGCAGCGTTGTTGAACAGCAGAACACTGAAGCTTTCTTT. It yields the protein CSVVEQQNTEAFF. Using reference TRBV29-1 and TRBJ1-1 for the parts outside the CDR3, the full variable domain is SAVISQKPSRDICQRGTSLTIQCQVDSQVTMMFWYRQQPGQSLTLIATANQGSEATYESGFVIDKFPISRPNLTFSTLTVSNMSPEDSSIYLCSVVEQQNTEAFFGQGTRLTVV.

About this clonotype: Germline is not matched at one junction end, which may reflect a read error. This chain uses TRBV29-1 with TRBJ1-1, with D tentatively TRBD1 (5 bases). Germline V gene data show CDR1 as SQVTM and CDR2 as ANQGSEA. The CDR3 length is 13 residues. The CDR3 region has the DNA TGCAGCGTTGAGCTAGGGATGGACACTGTAGCTTTCTTT. Protein product: CSVELGMDTVAFF.

V gene TRBV5-1 combines with J gene TRBJ1-5; D might be TRBD1 (5 bases). Trimming removed 3 bases from V and 2 bases from J, with 12 bases in between. The CDR3 loop spans 15 amino acids. Germline V gives CDR1 SGHRS, CDR2 YFSETQ. In DNA, the CDR3 is TGCGCCAGCAGCTCGGGGGGGGACGGCAATCAGCCCCAGCATTTT. It specifies CASSSGGDGNQPQHF.

This clonotype has more than one count but fewer than ten. A single base separates this from a much larger clone, so it may be a read error. V gene TRBV24-1 combines with J gene TRBJ2-1; 10 positions match TRBD1. The germline CDR1 and CDR2 sequences are KGHDR and SFDVKD. This CDR3 region has 14 residues. The CDR3: CATSRGQGYNGQFF. CDR3 coding DNA: TGTGCCACCAGTCGGGGACAGGGGTACAATGGGCAGTTCTTC.

At least ten counts were recorded for this clonotype. The rearrangement links TRBV11-2 to TRBJ2-6; tentatively, D is TRBD1 or TRBD2 (5 bases each). Germline V lookup: CDR1 SGHAT, CDR2 FQNNGV. This CDR3 region has 16 residues. The germline V and J ends were trimmed by 3 bases and 3 bases, with 12 bases remaining between them. The CDR3 DNA reads as TGTGCCAGCAGCTTGGGACCTTTAGGTGGGGCCAACGTCCTGACTTTC. Encoded protein: CASSLGPLGGANVLTF.

This clonotype appeared many times. V gene TRBV10-3 combines with J gene TRBJ1-6; a weak D match, TRBD1 (5 bases). Deletions cut 4 bases from V and 7 bases from J, with 11 bases between. This CDR3 is 14 amino acids long. Looked up from germline, CDR1 is ENHRY and CDR2 is SYGVKD. In DNA, the CDR3 is TGTGCCATCAGTGTCCCAGGGTTAAATTCACCCCTCCACTTT. As protein: CAISVPGLNSPLHF.

Concerning this clonotype: This clone may be a read error of a much larger clone one base away. The CDR3 protein is CASSVAGRGTQYF. The CDR3 DNA is TGTGCCAGCAGCGTAGCTGGCCGAGGGACCCAGTACTTC. This chain uses TRBV9 with TRBJ2-4; no reliable D call. The J call could be wrong; TRBJ2-5 is a better fit for the DNA end. Germline assignment: CDR1 SGDLS and CDR2 YYNGEE. The CDR3 contains 13 residues.

To note about this clonotype: A clone one base away is much larger, so this may be a read error. The J gene is TRBJ1-2, the V gene TRBV7-2; the D is unclear. CDR3 size: 15 residues. CDR1 is SGHTA, CDR2 FQGNSA, per germline. As DNA, the CDR3 is TGTGCCTGCAGCTTAGCGCCCAGCCAGGTGTACGGCTACACCTTC. The encoded protein is CACSLAPSQVYGYTF.

The chain has TRBV6-6 and TRBJ1-6; D gene ambiguous. Germline V gene lookup returns CDR1 MNHNY and CDR2 SVGAGI (reference sequence). Trimming pared 11 bases from V and 6 bases from J, leaving 14 bases between. CDR3 length: 13 amino acids. The CDR3 DNA reads TGTGCCGCCACGGGAGCTGCTAATTCACCCCTCCACTTT. It is translated as CAATGAANSPLHF.

This clonotype was seen only a few times. This may come from a read error, since a much larger clone is one base off. The chain carries TRBV5-1 and TRBJ2-1; weak D call: TRBD1 (6 bases). CDR1 is SGHRS, CDR2 YFSETQ, per germline. This CDR3 is 16 amino acids long. Trimming cost V 1 base and J 6 bases, with 17 bases left between them. In DNA, the CDR3 is TGCGCCAGCAGCTTGACCGTACAGGGAAGTGGCAATGAGCAGTTCTTC. Translating gives CASSLTVQGSGNEQFF.

This clonotype turned up a few times. The gene calls are TRBV14 and TRBJ2-7, with 8 bases fitting TRBD1. Per germline, CDR1 SGHDN and CDR2 FVKESK. CDR3 size: 15 residues. V was clipped by 1 base and J by 0 bases; unmatched bases: 2. CDR3 loop: CASSQGQGSSYEQYF. In DNA, the CDR3 is TGTGCCAGCAGCCAAGGACAGGGGAGCTCCTACGAGCAGTACTTC.

This clonotype showed up many times. V is TRBV10-3 and J is TRBJ1-5; 9 positions match TRBD1. CDR3 size: 16 residues. Germline CDR1 and CDR2: ENHRY and SYGVKD. Unmatched junction bases numbered 2, after V lost 0 bases and J lost 2 bases. The CDR3 sequence: CAISESDRGGNQPQHF. In DNA, the CDR3 is TGTGCCATCAGTGAGTCGGACAGGGGTGGCAATCAGCCCCAGCATTTT.

The rearrangement links TRBV7-9 to TRBJ2-7; 14 bases agree with TRBD2. The germline gives CDR1 SEHNR, CDR2 FQNEAQ (reference sequence). The V segment lost 0 bases and the J segment 0 bases; nucleotides outside the gene matches: 4. The CDR3 contains 18 residues. CDR3 DNA: TGTGCCAGCAGCTTAGCGGGACTAGCGGGAGTCCCCTCCTACGAGCAGTACTTC. The encoded protein is CASSLAGLAGVPSYEQYF.

This clonotype was counted ten times or more. V gene TRBV5-1 combines with J gene TRBJ2-1; possible D gene TRBD2, 5 bases. The germline V and J ends were trimmed by 4 bases and 6 bases, with 14 bases remaining between them. In germline, CDR1 is SGHRS, CDR2 YFSETQ. There are 14 residues in the CDR3. For the CDR3, the DNA is TGCGCCAGCAGCGAGGAGTGGAGGTTCAATGAGCAGTTCTTC. Its translation is CASSEEWRFNEQFF.

This clonotype turned up a few times. The rearrangement joins TRBV5-4 to TRBJ1-1; D is unclear. The CDR3 spans 16 residues. Between the trimmed V and J ends, which lost 0 bases and 0 bases, there was a span of 12 bases. Germline CDR1 reads SGHNT; CDR2 reads YYREEE (reference sequence). The CDR3 DNA follows: TGTGCCAGCAGCTTGGGCCCCCGCCAGATGAACACTGAAGCTTTCTTT. Encoded protein: CASSLGPRQMNTEAFF.

In its sample, this clonotype was seen many times. The chain couples TRBV9 to TRBJ2-3; 9 nucleotides align to TRBD2. In germline, CDR1 is SGDLS, CDR2 YYNGEE. Unmatched junction bases numbered 5, after V lost 2 bases and J lost 4 bases. The CDR3 runs 15 residues. The CDR3: CASSVERGASDTQYF. In nucleotides, the CDR3 is TGTGCCAGCAGCGTCGAGCGGGGGGCTTCAGATACGCAGTATTTT.

With respect to this clonotype: Sequence at one end of the junction differs from germline and may be a read error. This CDR3 reads CASSLGVLRVDEQFF. The CDR3 DNA reads as TGCGCCAGCAGCTTGGGGGTCCTCCGGGTGGATGAGCAGTTCTTC. The chain couples TRBV9 to TRBJ2-1; D possibly uses TRBD1 or TRBD2 (5 bases each). CDR3 length equals 15 residues. Germline V gene data show CDR1 as SGDLS and CDR2 as YYNGEE. The full variable domain, rest sourced from reference TRBV9 and TRBJ2-1, is DSGVTQTPKHLITATGQRVTLRCSPRSGDLSVYWYQQSLDQGLQFLIQYYNGEERAKGNILERFSAQQFPDLHSELNLSSLELGDSALYFCASSLGVLRVDEQFFGPGTRLTVL.

This clonotype turned up a few times. The chain has TRBV19 and TRBJ2-5; TRBD2 agrees at 10 bases. CDR1 and CDR2 (germline): LNHDA, SQIVND (reference sequence). Germline trimming cut 7 bases from V and 3 bases from J; bases unmatched to any gene: 14. The CDR3 length is 17 residues. The CDR3 loop is CASTERGGRGRKETQYF. The CDR3 DNA sequence: TGTGCCAGTACGGAGCGGGGGGGCCGTGGCCGAAAAGAGACCCAGTACTTC.

The chain is built from TRBV7-8 and TRBJ1-2; D is ambiguous. Germline V gives CDR1 SGHVS, CDR2 FQNEAQ. V gave up 5 bases and J gave up 3 bases, with 10 bases separating them. CDR3 length equals 13 residues. CDR3 region: CASSLQDYYGYTF. The CDR3 nucleotides are TGTGCCAGCAGCCTCCAGGATTACTATGGCTACACCTTC.